This is a list of T cell receptor beta chains from one sample in a study of a mutant IDH1 vaccine in newly diagnosed glioma. Libraries were prepared by immunoSEQ multiplex PCR; TCRdb keeps only in-frame clonotypes and omits some of them. The data show tens of thousands of clones, around 87% seen once. What these receptors recognize is not known. The specimen comprised PBMCs, sampled from a glioma patient whose treatment included an IDH1 peptide vaccine. All receptors come from a man aged 35 to 55 with glioma. Both conserved end residues are part of each CDR3. The D gene is left open where the match is weak. Only part of the rows carry a size: once, few, many, or a class if the clone is expanded.

d_call j_call clone_size v_call cdr3_nt cdr3_aa
- TRBJ2-7 - TRBV7-9 TGTGCCAGCAGCTTAAGCCTGTCCTACGAGCAGTACTTC CASSLSLSYEQYF
- TRBJ1-2 - TRBV2 TGTGCCAGCAGTGAGGTTAACTATGGCTACACCTTC CASSEVNYGYTF
TRBD1 TRBJ2-2 - TRBV5-1 TGCGCCAGCAGCTTGGGAGGGGGCATACCAACCCTGAACACCGGGGAGCTGTTTTTT CASSLGGGIPTLNTGELFF
TRBD1 TRBJ1-1 - TRBV7-2 TGTGCCAGCAGCACAGGGGTGCGCACTGAAGCTTTCTTT CASSTGVRTEAFF
- TRBJ2-1 - TRBV7-2 TGTGCCAGCAGCTTAGGGGAGGTCACACCTGAGCAGTTCTTC CASSLGEVTPEQFF
TRBD2 TRBJ2-2 few TRBV28 TGTGCCACGCGGGAGCAAAACACCGGGGAGCTGTTTTTT CATREQNTGELFF
- TRBJ2-7 - TRBV5-1 TGCGCCAGCACCCCGGGACTGGGCCCCTACGAGCAGTACTTC CASTPGLGPYEQYF
- TRBJ1-4 - TRBV7-7 TGTGCTAGCAGCTTACGGGCCAATGAAAAACTGTTTTTT CASSLRANEKLFF
- TRBJ2-7 - TRBV12-1 TGTGCCAGCAGCTTAATATGGCTAGCGGAGTTTGAGCAGTACTTC CASSLIWLAEFEQYF
- TRBJ1-5 once TRBV7-2 TGTGCCAGCACCAAACGGGGGGATCAGACGGGTCAGCCCCAGCATTTT CASTKRGDQTGQPQHF
TRBD1 TRBJ1-1 - TRBV19 TGTGCCAGTATGGACAGGGATGGTGAAGCTTTCTTT CASMDRDGEAFF
- TRBJ1-3 - TRBV4-1 TGCGCCAGCAGCCAAGCCCCAGGGGCTGGAAACACCATATATTTT CASSQAPGAGNTIYF
- TRBJ1-4 once TRBV28 TGTGCCAGCAGTTTGGGGACACTGGTTGAAAAACTGTTTTTT CASSLGTLVEKLFF
- TRBJ2-5 - TRBV7-2 TGTGCCAGCAGCTTGGGGGCAGGGATGGAGACCCAGTACTTC CASSLGAGMETQYF
TRBD2 TRBJ2-5 - TRBV2 TGTGCCAGCACCATGACTAGCGGGAGTATCGAGACCCAGTACTTC CASTMTSGSIETQYF
- TRBJ2-5 - TRBV6-5 TGTGCCAGCAGTTACGGGGGGACCCAGTACTTC CASSYGGTQYF
- TRBJ2-1 - TRBV7-3 TGTGCCAGCAGCTTAAACAGGGCCTCCTACAATGAGCAGTTCTTC CASSLNRASYNEQFF
TRBD2 TRBJ2-7 - TRBV4-1 TGCGCCAGCAGCCAAGATACCCGGGAGGCCTACGAGCAGTACTTC CASSQDTREAYEQYF
- TRBJ1-2 few TRBV7-9 TGTGCCAGCAGCTTAAGTTCTAGGGTTGGCTACACCTTC CASSLSSRVGYTF
- TRBJ2-3 - TRBV29-1 TGCAGCGTTGCCGGCCGGGGACCCACAGATACGCAGTATTTT CSVAGRGPTDTQYF
TRBD1 TRBJ1-1 medium-sized TRBV6-6 TGTGCCAGCAGAAACAACAGGGGCACTGAAGCTTTCTTT CASRNNRGTEAFF
- TRBJ1-4 once TRBV18 TGTGCCAGCTCACAGACGTCAGGGCTGCTGGAGGAAAAACTGTTTTTT CASSQTSGLLEEKLFF
- TRBJ1-2 once TRBV4-2 TGTGCCAGCAGCCAAGATCTTCAGGGGTATGGCTACACCTTC CASSQDLQGYGYTF
- TRBJ1-5 - TRBV10-3 TGTGCCATCAAATTCGACAGGCCCTCGAATCAGCCCCAGCATTTT CAIKFDRPSNQPQHF
- TRBJ2-5 - TRBV7-9 TGTGCCAGCAGCGACTTATCCGAGGGGTGGGGGGGCGCGGAGACCCAGTACTTC CASSDLSEGWGGAETQYF
- TRBJ2-7 once TRBV18 TGTGCCAGCTCCCCGGGGGCAGGCGGTGGTCTCGAGCAGTACTTC CASSPGAGGGLEQYF
TRBD2 TRBJ2-1 - TRBV14 TGTGCCAGCAGCCAAGGACTAGCGGGAGGGGGTGAGCAGTTCTTC CASSQGLAGGGEQFF
- TRBJ1-5 - TRBV10-1 TGCGCCAGCAGTGAACGGACACATTATAGCAATCAGCCCCAGCATTTT CASSERTHYSNQPQHF
- TRBJ2-7 - TRBV19 TGTGCCAGTAGCCCCCCCACGGAGGGTTTTGTCTACGAGCAGTACTTC CASSPPTEGFVYEQYF
- TRBJ1-4 - TRBV7-9 TGTGCCAGCAGCCCCCTAGGTGAAAAACTGTTTTTT CASSPLGEKLFF
TRBD2 TRBJ2-2 - TRBV6-6 TGTGCCAGCGAACTAGCGGGAGCCGGGGAGCTGTTTTTT CASELAGAGELFF
TRBD2 TRBJ2-3 - TRBV10-3 TGTGCCATCAGTGAGGATGGACTAGCGGGAGTGTCAGATACGCAGTATTTT CAISEDGLAGVSDTQYF
TRBD2 TRBJ2-3 - TRBV2 TGTGCCAGCAATCTCGAGGGACTAGGGTCGGATACGCAGTATTTT CASNLEGLGSDTQYF
- TRBJ2-7 - TRBV5-1 TGCGCCAGCAGCGTTGGCCCGGGCAGCTCCTACGAGCAGTACTTC CASSVGPGSSYEQYF
TRBD2 TRBJ2-1 - TRBV7-6 TGTGCCAGCAGCTTAGCGGGCGGGAGTATATACGATGAGCAGTTCTTC CASSLAGGSIYDEQFF
- TRBJ2-7 - TRBV29-1 TGCAGCGTTGAATCCCCCACGACAAACTCCTACGAGCAGTACTTC CSVESPTTNSYEQYF
- TRBJ2-7 once TRBV28 TGTGCCAGCAGTTCGACTCACTACGAGCAGTACTTC CASSSTHYEQYF
TRBD1 TRBJ2-1 - TRBV7-9 TGTGCCAGCAGCTCGTCGACAGGGGGTCATGAGCAGTTCTTC CASSSSTGGHEQFF
TRBD2 TRBJ2-1 - TRBV5-1 TGCGCCAGCAGTTCGGGGGAGGGCTCCTACAATGAGCAGTTCTTC CASSSGEGSYNEQFF
- TRBJ2-5 - TRBV10-3 TGTGCCATCAGTGAGTCAGGGTTGGAGACCCAGTACTTC CAISESGLETQYF
- TRBJ1-2 - TRBV7-8 TGTGCCAGCAGCTCGAATGGCGGCTTTAACTATGGCTACACCTTC CASSSNGGFNYGYTF
- TRBJ1-2 - TRBV28 TGTGCCGGTTCCAGGGCCGCTAACTATGGCTACACCTTC CAGSRAANYGYTF
- TRBJ2-5 - TRBV2 TGTGCCAGCAGTTTTTCAAGGAGTCTCGAGACCCAGTACTTC CASSFSRSLETQYF
TRBD2 TRBJ2-1 - TRBV19 TGTGCCAGTACTAAAGGCGGGAGGTCCTACAATGAGCAGTTCTTC CASTKGGRSYNEQFF
TRBD1 TRBJ2-3 - TRBV2 TGTGCCATACCGACAGGGGTCGGTACGCAGTATTTT CAIPTGVGTQYF
TRBD2 TRBJ2-1 - TRBV5-4 TGTGCCAGCAGCTTAGCTAGCGGACTCTACAATGAGCAGTTCTTC CASSLASGLYNEQFF
- TRBJ1-2 - TRBV5-4 TGTGCCAGCAGCCCCCAGTCTACAGCCAACTATGGCTACACCTTC CASSPQSTANYGYTF
TRBD1 TRBJ1-1 few TRBV28 TGTGCCAGCAGCCTAACAGGGGCTGCAGCTTTCTTT CASSLTGAAAFF